The clone carrying this T cell receptor beta chain was recorded at least ten times. Its antigen is not known. Stable hyperthyroidism: no ophthalmopathy progression over 18 months of follow-up. Patients between 18 and 65 years old had hyperthyroidism, newly diagnosed and lasting under 2 months. Extraction of PBMCs used more than 8.5 ml of fresh peripheral blood. Looked up from germline, CDR1 is SGHRS and CDR2 is YFSETQ. The V end was cut by 0 bases, the J end by 4 bases, with 11 bases between. The CDR3 loop spans 14 amino acids. From RNA transcripts, TCR beta CDR3 regions were amplified. Researchers ran a first-round RT-PCR on the TCR CDR3 using the HTBI primer set. TCRdb used MiXCR to reprocess the multiplex PCR reads, holding one entry per CDR3 protein. The table records roughly 660,000 distinct CDR3 sequences, 17% of them present only once. This entry belongs to a study of T cells in Graves' hyperthyroidism and ophthalmopathy. Study results and limitations: Ophthalmopathy and stable hyperthyroidism were separated by a 13 V-J model.

Sequences were obtained from blood. This receptor was taken from a man in his fifties with Graves' hyperthyroidism. The chain combines TRBV5-1 with TRBJ2-7; tentative D call: TRBD2 (5 bases). CDR3 sequence (DNA): TGCGCCAGCAGCTTGGAGACTAAGATATACGAGCAGTACTTC. Its protein is CASSLETKIYEQYF.